This T cell receptor (beta chain) is drawn from a study of T cell responses to AZD1222 COVID-19 vaccine. General study points: Clonal diversity may have been underestimated, and the donors were mostly white British, with more females than males. No day 14 peak samples; only post-peak repertoires were characterized. Seropositivity was recorded at baseline in only six AZD1222 recipients.

TCRdb's copy holds only in-frame clones and misses some; the assay was immunoSEQ multiplex PCR. The sample records over 140,000 clones, roughly 92% being singletons. In the case of this clone: Its antigen remains unidentified.

The sequencing here drew on peripheral blood, taken on day 0 of AZD1222 vaccination. This TCR was sampled from an adult in good health.

The CDR3 is CASSLSGYTEAFF. CDR3 DNA sequence: TGTGCCAGCAGCTTGTCGGGGTACACTGAAGCTTTCTTT. The rearrangement uses TRBV5-5 and TRBJ1-1; D not certain. The CDR3 runs 13 residues. Germline V lookup: CDR1 SGHKS, CDR2 YYEKEE (reference sequence). Between the trimmed V and J ends, which lost 1 base and 3 bases, there was a span of 7 bases.